This TCR beta chain was found in a study of T cell repertoires in cytomegalovirus infection. Findings and caveats of the study: Accumulated public TCR beta family frequency recognized individuals carrying CMV together with the relevant HLA.

TCRdb re-derived calls from the reads in MiXCR, one entry per CDR3 protein. The table lists around 500,000 distinct CDR3 sequences, 42% of them singletons. CDR1 is MNHNY, CDR2 SVGAGI, per germline (reference sequence). V lost 8 bases and J 6 bases, leaving 19 bases between the germline ends. This CDR3 comprises 14 residues. On this clonotype itself: Its antigen is not known.

Sequencing used cultured PBMCs, obtained from culture after CMV antigen stimulation. The sequence derives from a human donor in good health (CMV status not recorded). Some clones in this sample may be carry-over from other donors' samples. The chain links TRBV6-6 to TRBJ2-5; D may match TRBD1 or TRBD2 (6 bases each). CDR3 in DNA: TGTGCCAGCTTCCCCGTGGGGGGCACGAAGACCCAGTACTTC. Amino acid sequence: CASFPVGGTKTQYF.